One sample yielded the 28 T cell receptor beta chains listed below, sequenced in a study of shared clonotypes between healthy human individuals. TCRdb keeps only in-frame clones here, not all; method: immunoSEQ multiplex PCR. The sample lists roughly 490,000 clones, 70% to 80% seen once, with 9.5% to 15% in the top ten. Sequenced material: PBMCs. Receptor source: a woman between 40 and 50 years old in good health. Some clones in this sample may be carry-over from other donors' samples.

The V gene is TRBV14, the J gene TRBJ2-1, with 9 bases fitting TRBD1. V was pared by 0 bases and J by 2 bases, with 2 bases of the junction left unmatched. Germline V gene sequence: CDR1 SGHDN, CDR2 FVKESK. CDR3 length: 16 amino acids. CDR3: CASSQERQGAYNEQFF. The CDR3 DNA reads TGTGCCAGCAGCCAAGAGAGACAGGGGGCCTACAATGAGCAGTTCTTC. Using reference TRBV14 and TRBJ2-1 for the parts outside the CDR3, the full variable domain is EAGVTQFPSHSVIEKGQTVTLRCDPISGHDNLYWYRRVMGKEIKFLLHFVKESKQDESGMPNNRFLAERTGGTYSTLKVQPAELEDSGVYFCASSQERQGAYNEQFFGPGTRLTVL.

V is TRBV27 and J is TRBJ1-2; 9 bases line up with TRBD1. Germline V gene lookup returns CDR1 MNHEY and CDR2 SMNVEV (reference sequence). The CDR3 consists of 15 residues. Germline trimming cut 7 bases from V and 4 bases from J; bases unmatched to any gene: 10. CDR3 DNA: TGTGCCAGCACCTACTGGGACAGGGTTGGCTATGGCTACACCTTC. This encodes CASTYWDRVGYGYTF.

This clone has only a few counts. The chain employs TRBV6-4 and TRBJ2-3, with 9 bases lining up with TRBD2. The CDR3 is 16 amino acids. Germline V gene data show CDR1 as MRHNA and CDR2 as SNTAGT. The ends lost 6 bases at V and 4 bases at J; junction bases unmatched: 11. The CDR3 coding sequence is TGTGCCAGCAGCGTCTTGGGTAGCGGGAGCTCAGATACGCAGTATTTT. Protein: CASSVLGSGSSDTQYF.

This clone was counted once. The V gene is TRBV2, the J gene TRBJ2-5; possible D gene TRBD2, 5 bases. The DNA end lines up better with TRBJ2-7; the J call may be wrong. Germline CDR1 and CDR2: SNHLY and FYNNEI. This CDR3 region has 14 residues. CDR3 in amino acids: CASSEIRGWYEQYF. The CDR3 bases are TGTGCCAGCAGTGAAATCCGGGGTTGGTACGAGCAGTACTTC.

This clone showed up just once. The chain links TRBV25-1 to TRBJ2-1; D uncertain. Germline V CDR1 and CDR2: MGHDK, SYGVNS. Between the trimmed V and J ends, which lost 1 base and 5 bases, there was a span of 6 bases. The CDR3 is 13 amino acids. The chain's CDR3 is CASSEWAHNEQFF. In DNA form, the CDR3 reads TGTGCCAGCAGTGAATGGGCTCACAATGAGCAGTTCTTC.

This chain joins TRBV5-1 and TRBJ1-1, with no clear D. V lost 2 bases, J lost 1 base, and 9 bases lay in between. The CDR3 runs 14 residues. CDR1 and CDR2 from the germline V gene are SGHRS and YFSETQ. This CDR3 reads CASSFSPPNTEAFF. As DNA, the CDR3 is TGCGCCAGCAGCTTCAGTCCACCGAACACTGAAGCTTTCTTT. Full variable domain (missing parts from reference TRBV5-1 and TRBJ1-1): KAGVTQTPRYLIKTRGQQVTLSCSPISGHRSVSWYQQTPGQGLQFLFEYFSETQRNKGNFPGRFSGRQFSNSRSEMNVSTLELGDSALYLCASSFSPPNTEAFFGQGTRLTVV.

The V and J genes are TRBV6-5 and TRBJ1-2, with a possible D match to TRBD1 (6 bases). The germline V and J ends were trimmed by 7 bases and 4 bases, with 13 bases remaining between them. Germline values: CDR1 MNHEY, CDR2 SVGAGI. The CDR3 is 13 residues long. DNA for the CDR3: TGTGCCAGCACCAAGGGGGGATTCTATGGCTACACCTTC. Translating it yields CASTKGGFYGYTF.

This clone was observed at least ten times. The DNA for the CDR3 is TGCGCCAGCAGCCAAGAGGCGGGACTAGCGGACAACACCGGGGAGCTGTTTTTT. This gives the protein CASSQEAGLADNTGELFF. The chain has TRBV4-1 and TRBJ2-2, with TRBD2 identical over 11 bases. The CDR3 contains 18 residues. Germline CDR1 is MGHRA and CDR2 is YSYEKL. The trim removed 0 bases at V and 2 bases at J, leaving 5 bases unmatched.

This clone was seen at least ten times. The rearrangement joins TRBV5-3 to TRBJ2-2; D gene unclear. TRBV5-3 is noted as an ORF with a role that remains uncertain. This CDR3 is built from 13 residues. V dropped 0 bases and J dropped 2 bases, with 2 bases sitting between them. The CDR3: CARSLDNTGELFF. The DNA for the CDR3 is TGTGCCAGAAGCTTGGACAACACCGGGGAGCTGTTTTTT.

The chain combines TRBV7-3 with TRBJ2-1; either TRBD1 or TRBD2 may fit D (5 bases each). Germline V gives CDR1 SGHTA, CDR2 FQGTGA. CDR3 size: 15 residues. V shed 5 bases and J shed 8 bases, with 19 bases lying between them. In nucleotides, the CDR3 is TGTGCCAGCAGCCCCGGGTGGGGACCTGGAGATGAGCAGTTCTTC. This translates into CASSPGWGPGDEQFF.

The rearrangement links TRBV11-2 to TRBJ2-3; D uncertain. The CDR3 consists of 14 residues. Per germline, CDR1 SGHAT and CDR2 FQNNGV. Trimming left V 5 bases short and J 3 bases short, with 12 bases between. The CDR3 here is CASSLQLGTDTQYF. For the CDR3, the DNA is TGTGCCAGCAGCCTACAGTTAGGTACAGATACGCAGTATTTT.

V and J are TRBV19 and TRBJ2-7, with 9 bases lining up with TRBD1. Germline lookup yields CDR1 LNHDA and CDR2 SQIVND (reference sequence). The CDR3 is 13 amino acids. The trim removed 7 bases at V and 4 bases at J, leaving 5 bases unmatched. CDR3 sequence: CASMDRGDYEQYF. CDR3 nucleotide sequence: TGTGCCAGTATGGACAGGGGAGATTACGAGCAGTACTTC.

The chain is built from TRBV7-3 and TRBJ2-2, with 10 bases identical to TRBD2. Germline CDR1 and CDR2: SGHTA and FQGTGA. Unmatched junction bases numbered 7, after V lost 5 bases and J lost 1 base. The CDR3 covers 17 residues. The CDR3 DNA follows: TGTGCCAGCAGCCTGAACAGCGGGAGGGGGAACACCGGGGAGCTGTTTTTT. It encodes CASSLNSGRGNTGELFF.

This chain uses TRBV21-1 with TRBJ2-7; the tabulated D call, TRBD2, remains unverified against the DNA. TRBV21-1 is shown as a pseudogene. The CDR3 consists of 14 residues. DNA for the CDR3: TGTGCCAGCAGCTCCCCGGACTGGACCTACGAGCAGTACTTC. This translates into CASSSPDWTYEQYF.

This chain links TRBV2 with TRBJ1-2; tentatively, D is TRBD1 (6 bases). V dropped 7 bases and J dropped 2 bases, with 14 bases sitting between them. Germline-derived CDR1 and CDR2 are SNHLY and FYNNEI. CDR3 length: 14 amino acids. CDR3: CASNQGRGNYGYTF. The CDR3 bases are TGTGCCAGCAACCAGGGAAGGGGGAACTATGGCTACACCTTC.

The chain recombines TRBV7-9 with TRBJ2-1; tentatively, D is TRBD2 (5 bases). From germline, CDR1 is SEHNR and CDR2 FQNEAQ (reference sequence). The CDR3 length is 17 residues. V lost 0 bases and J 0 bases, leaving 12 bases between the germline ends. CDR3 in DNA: TGTGCCAGCAGCTTAGCCCCTGGCGGGTCCTCCTACAATGAGCAGTTCTTC. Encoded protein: CASSLAPGGSSYNEQFF.

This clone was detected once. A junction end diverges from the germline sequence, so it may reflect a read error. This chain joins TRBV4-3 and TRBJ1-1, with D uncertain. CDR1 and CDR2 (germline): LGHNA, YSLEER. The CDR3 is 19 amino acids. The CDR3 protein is CAGSQDNSAGLTGGTEAFF. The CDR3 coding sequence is TGCGCCGGCAGCCAAGATAATTCGGCAGGCCTCACGGGAGGTACTGAAGCTTTCTTT.

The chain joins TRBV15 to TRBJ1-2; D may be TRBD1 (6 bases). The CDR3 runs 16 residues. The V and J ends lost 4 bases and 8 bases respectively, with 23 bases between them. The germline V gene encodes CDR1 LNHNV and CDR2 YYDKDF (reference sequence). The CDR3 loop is CATSTGYAQGGEGYTF. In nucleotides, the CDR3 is TGTGCCACCAGCACAGGATACGCACAGGGTGGGGAGGGCTACACCTTC.

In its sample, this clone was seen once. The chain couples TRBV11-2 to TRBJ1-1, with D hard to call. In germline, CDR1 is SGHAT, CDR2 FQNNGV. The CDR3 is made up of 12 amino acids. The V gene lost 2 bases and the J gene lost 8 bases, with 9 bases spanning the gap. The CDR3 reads CASSLIDSEAFF. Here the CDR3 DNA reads TGTGCCAGCAGCTTAATCGATTCAGAAGCTTTCTTT.

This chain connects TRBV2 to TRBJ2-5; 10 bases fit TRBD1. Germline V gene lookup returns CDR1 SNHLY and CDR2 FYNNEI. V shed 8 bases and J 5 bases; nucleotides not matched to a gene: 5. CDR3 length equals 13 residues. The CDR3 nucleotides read TGTGCCAGCGGGACAGGGGTGGGGGAGACCCAGTACTTC. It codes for CASGTGVGETQYF. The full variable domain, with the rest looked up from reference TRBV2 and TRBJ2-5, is EPEVTQTPSHQVTQMGQEVILRCVPISNHLYFYWYRQILGQKVEFLVSFYNNEISEKSEIFDDQFSVERPDGSNFTLKIRSTKLEDSAMYFCASGTGVGETQYFGPGTRLLVL.

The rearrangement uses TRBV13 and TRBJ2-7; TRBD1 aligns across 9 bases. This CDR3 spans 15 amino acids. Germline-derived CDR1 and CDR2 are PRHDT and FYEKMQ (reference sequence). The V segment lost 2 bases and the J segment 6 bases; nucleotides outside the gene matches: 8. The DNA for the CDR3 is TGTGCCAGCAGCTTAATGGGACAGGGCTCAGGCGAGCAGTACTTC. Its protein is CASSLMGQGSGEQYF.

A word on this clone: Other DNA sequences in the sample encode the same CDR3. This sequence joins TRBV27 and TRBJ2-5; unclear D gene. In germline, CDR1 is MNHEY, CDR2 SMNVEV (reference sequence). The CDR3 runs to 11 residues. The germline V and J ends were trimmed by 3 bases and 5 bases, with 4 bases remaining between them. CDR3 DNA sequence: TGTGCCAGCAGTTTCCGGGAGACCCAGTACTTC. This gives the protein CASSFRETQYF.

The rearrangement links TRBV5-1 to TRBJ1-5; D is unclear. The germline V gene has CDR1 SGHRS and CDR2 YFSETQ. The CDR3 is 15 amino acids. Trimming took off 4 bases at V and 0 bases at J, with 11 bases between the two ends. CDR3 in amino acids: CASSIGPYSNQPQHF. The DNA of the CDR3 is TGCGCCAGCAGCATAGGGCCGTATAGCAATCAGCCCCAGCATTTT. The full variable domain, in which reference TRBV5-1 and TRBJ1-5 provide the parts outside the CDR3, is KAGVTQTPRYLIKTRGQQVTLSCSPISGHRSVSWYQQTPGQGLQFLFEYFSETQRNKGNFPGRFSGRQFSNSRSEMNVSTLELGDSALYLCASSIGPYSNQPQHFGDGTRLSIL.

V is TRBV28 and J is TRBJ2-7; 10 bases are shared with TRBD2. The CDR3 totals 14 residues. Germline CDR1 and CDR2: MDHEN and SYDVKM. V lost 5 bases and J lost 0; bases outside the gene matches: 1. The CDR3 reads CASSPSGSSYEQYF. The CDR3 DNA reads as TGTGCCAGCAGTCCTAGCGGGAGCTCCTACGAGCAGTACTTC.

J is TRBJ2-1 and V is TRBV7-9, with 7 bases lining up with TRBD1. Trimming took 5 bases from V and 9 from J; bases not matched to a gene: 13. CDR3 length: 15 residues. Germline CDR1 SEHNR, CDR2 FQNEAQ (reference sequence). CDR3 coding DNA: TGTGCCAGCAGCCCCAAGGACAGGCTGTCCAGTGAGCAGTTCTTC. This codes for CASSPKDRLSSEQFF.

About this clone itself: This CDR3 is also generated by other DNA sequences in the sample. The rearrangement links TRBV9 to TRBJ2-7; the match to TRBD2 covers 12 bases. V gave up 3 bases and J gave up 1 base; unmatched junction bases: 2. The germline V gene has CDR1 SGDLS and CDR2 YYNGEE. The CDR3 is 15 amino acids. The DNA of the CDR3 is TGTGCCAGCAGCGCCGGGACTAGCGGGTCCTACGAGCAGTACTTC. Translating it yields CASSAGTSGSYEQYF.

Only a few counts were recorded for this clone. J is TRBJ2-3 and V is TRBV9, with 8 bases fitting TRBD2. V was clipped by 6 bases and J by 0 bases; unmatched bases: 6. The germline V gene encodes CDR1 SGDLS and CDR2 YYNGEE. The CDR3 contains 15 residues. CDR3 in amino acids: CASTETSASTDTQYF. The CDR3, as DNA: TGTGCCAGCACGGAGACTAGCGCCAGCACAGATACGCAGTATTTT.

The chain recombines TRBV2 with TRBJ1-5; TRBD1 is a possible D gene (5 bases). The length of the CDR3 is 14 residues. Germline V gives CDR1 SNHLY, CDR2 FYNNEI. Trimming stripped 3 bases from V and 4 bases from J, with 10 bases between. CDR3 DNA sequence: TGTGCCAGCAGTGAGCAGACAGAGAATCAGCCCCAGCATTTT. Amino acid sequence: CASSEQTENQPQHF. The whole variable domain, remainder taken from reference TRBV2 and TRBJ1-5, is EPEVTQTPSHQVTQMGQEVILRCVPISNHLYFYWYRQILGQKVEFLVSFYNNEISEKSEIFDDQFSVERPDGSNFTLKIRSTKLEDSAMYFCASSEQTENQPQHFGDGTRLSIL.